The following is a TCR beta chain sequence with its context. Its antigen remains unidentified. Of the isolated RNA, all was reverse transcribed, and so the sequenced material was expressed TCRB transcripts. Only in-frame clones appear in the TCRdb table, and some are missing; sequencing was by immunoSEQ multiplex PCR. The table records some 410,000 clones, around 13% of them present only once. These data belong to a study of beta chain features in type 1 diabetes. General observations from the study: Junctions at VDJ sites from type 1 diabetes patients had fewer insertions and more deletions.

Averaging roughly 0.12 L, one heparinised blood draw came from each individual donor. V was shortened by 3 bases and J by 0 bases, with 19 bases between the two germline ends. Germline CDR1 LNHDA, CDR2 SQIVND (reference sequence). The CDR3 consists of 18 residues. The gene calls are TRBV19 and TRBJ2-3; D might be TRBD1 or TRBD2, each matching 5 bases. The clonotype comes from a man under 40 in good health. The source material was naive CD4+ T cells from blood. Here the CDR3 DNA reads TGTGCCAGTAGTATGCCCGGAAGGGGCCGGGACAGCACAGATACGCAGTATTTT. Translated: CASSMPGRGRDSTDTQYF.